This T cell receptor beta chain was obtained from a study of metastatic and nonmetastatic thyroid tumors (dated by TCRdb to between 2020 and 2021). For the wider study: The researchers compared repertoires between peripheral blood samples and tumor or nodule tissue samples from patients with malignant or benign thyroid disease.

Preparation of the library involved PCR. Sequencing relied on an Illumina HiSeq 4000. High-throughput sequencing was used to profile the CDR3 region of the TCR beta-chain in every patient. The study's processing was this. Drawing on CDR3 differences between clinicopathological groups, the researchers built a classifier meant to tell apart patients with distant-metastatic papillary thyroid cancer. Repertoire diversity was assessed with the Shannon index, and tumor-blood repertoire similarity with the Morisita-Horn index. Using fastp at Q25 and MiXCR, TCRdb reprocessed the public reads and kept productive beta chains. For this entry, the V and J calls and clone size follow TCRdb and not the study's own pipeline. The sample yields some 34,000 clones; more than 15% were counted once. The ten biggest clones cover about 5% of the sample. Results the study describes overall, beyond this receptor: In both blood and tumor samples, TCR beta diversity was reported to be significantly higher in malignant tumors than in benign nodules.

With regard to this clone: Its recognized antigen is unknown. A much larger clone is a single base away; this may be a read error. The sample holds other DNA sequences that translate to the same CDR3.

None of the patients had been given any treatment before thyroid surgery. The study retrospectively analysed patient clinical samples collected from about 2012 to 2018 using T-cell receptor beta sequencing. Spanning cysteine to phenylalanine, the CDR3 consists of 12 amino acids. The read is trimmed to its CDR3 DNA, 36 bases read in frame from base 1. Sequences SQVTM (CDR1) and ANQGSEA (CDR2) are obtained from the germline V gene. The sample comprised blood. The TCR originated in a female donor with papillary thyroid cancer or a benign thyroid nodule (not recorded which). Some clones in this sample may be carry-over from other donors' samples. This sequence uses TRBV29-1 and TRBJ2-1; a tentative D match to TRBD2 spans 5 bases. The sequenced DNA: TGTAGCGTTGACTGTGCGAACAATGAGCAGTTCTTC. This translates into CSVDCANNEQFF.